Sequencing of this T cell receptor beta chain was carried out in a study of regulatory T cells in long-lasting Graves disease. This clonotype was seen repeatedly, ten times or more. Time point noted: newly diagnosed GD, antithyroid drugs for less than 3 months. Making the TCR library involved RNA that had been extracted from PBMCs. The TCR beta library used iRepertoire HTBI primers with Arm-PCR amplification of CDR3. TCRdb called the multiplex PCR reads again in MiXCR, with one record for every CDR3 protein. The table includes 350,000 to 450,000 distinct CDR3 sequences, 16% detected once. The sample was also reused in another study, on T cells in Graves' hyperthyroidism and ophthalmopathy. That paper states: Together with thyroid ultrasound, orbital computed tomography, serum thyroxine and TRAb, clinical symptoms were used for diagnoses. When the TCR CDR3 underwent first-round RT-PCR, the HTBI primer set was used.

This receptor was taken from a man between 40 and 49 years old with Graves disease. The material was peripheral blood mononuclear cells (PBMCs), obtained at new diagnosis, from a patient treated with antithyroid drugs.

In nucleotides, the CDR3 is TGCGCCAGCAAGGTCGGCGGCACAGATACGCAGTATTTT. Its protein product is CASKVGGTDTQYF. The chain has TRBV5-1 and TRBJ2-3; the D is unclear. Between the trimmed V and J ends, which lost 6 bases and 1 base, there was a span of 9 bases. The CDR3 contains 13 residues. From germline, CDR1 is SGHRS and CDR2 YFSETQ.